This T cell receptor beta chain was identified during a study of T and B cells in COVID-19 patients. Study-level information: The recovered patients had mostly mild to moderate COVID-19 with outpatient management. Critical illness requiring mechanical ventilation or extracorporeal membrane oxygenation affected 12 of 20 active-infection patients.

Multiplex PCR with BIOMED2 TRB-A/B primer pools amplified TRB rearrangements. Each CDR3 protein is one row after TCRdb ran MiXCR on the multiplex PCR reads. The table lists some 8,400 distinct CDR3 sequences, roughly 24% of them singletons. Germline CDR1 and CDR2: KGHDR and SFDVKD. The CDR3 contains 14 residues. Trimming left V 4 bases short and J 11 bases short, with 20 bases between. Study-wide results and limits: In COVID-19 patients, T cell receptor beta variable and joining gene use was reportedly strongly skewed. Clonality of TRB repertoires was high in active COVID-19; recovery brought above-healthy diversity and richness.

This clonotype ranks as medium-sized. What it recognizes is unknown. From blood, about 240-500 ng of genomic DNA served as TRB template. The sequenced sample was blood. The clonotype was recovered from a human donor who had recovered from COVID-19. J is TRBJ2-7 and V is TRBV24-1; either TRBD1 or TRBD2 may supply D (5 bases each). The CDR3 nucleotides read TGTGCCACCAGTGAAAGTGGGACGGTCAATCAGGAGTACTTC. Amino acid sequence: CATSESGTVNQEYF.